This entry is about one T cell receptor beta chain. This clonotype was found a few times. Its target antigen remains unknown. The junction departs from the called germline gene at one end, perhaps through a read error. For repertoire sequencing, the TCR beta CDR3 regions were amplified from RNA transcripts. The first round of RT-PCR was done with HTBI primers and the Qiagen OneStep RT-PCR kit, and was followed by a second round of multiplex PCR, then size selection and purification. Sequencing of the libraries was carried out on an Illumina HiSeq2000 in paired-end mode with 100 bp reads. For the original study's pipeline: SOAPnuke was used to process the reads, removing any read that contained adapters or uncalled bases, had a mean Phred below 15, or lacked an exact match to the constant primer or identifier. COPE v1.2.5 was used to merge the high-quality paired reads. Unique nucleotide sequences were defined as clonotypes and aligned to IMGT TRB V, D and J references using MiTCR v1.1. Only V-J combinations with frequency above 0.0001 were analysed, covering more than 99% of repertoires. For each V-J combination, a TCR clonal expansion and chaos score was defined as the ratio of F50 clonal expansion to chaos observed in the TCRdist matrix. Welch's t-statistics and random forest were used to reduce features to about 14 V-J combinations, which were fed into a naive Bayes classifier. Thyroid-blood repertoire similarity was quantified with the Morisita-Horn index. Clones were called with MiXCR by TCRdb after fastp trimmed the public reads at Q25, and only in-frame beta chains were retained. When rows share a CDR3 protein, they turn into one entry using the most common DNA and genes. TCRdb, rather than the study authors, made the V and J calls. In this sample the table shows about 500,000 distinct CDR3 sequences, around an eighth of which occur a single time. The top ten clones comprise about a tenth of the sample.

The data stem from a study of Graves' ophthalmopathy and Graves' hyperthyroidism (dated 2018 in TCRdb). Study-level background: Peripheral blood was collected at initial diagnosis, prior to any treatment. The roughly 90 discovery patients were divided at random into training and test sets in a 7:3 ratio. The study used signatures of the TCR beta repertoire to tell Graves' ophthalmopathy apart from Graves' hyperthyroidism and to predict which patients would progress to ophthalmopathy. To explore V-J signatures distinguishing ophthalmopathy from hyperthyroidism, a discovery set of about 99 patients (roughly 42 ophthalmopathy, 57 stable hyperthyroidism) was enrolled. The independent validation cohort included 18 hyperthyroidism patients plus 17 patients who later progressed from hyperthyroidism to ophthalmopathy. In about six hyperthyroidism patients, T-cell repertoires of thyroid tissue and blood were compared. Following sampling, methimazole starting at 30 mg daily was administered to hyperthyroidism patients, and high-dose intravenous methylprednisolone was administered to ophthalmopathy patients. In total, approximately 130 blood samples were TCR-sequenced: fewer than 50 ophthalmopathy, some 80 hyperthyroidism and some 17 hyperthyroidism-to-ophthalmopathy patients. Beyond this particular receptor, the publication reports: Ophthalmopathy was separated from stable hyperthyroidism by the 13-signature model with more than 85% sensitivity and 81% to 84% specificity in cross-validation and with 80%/75% in the test set. Most expanded thyroid clonotypes with a frequency above 0.001 also appeared in blood, which suggests that blood repertoires may reflect the immune response in the thyroid. In validation, the model predicted ophthalmopathy progression with more than 70% sensitivity and around 72% specificity; eleven to twelve predicted patients were CT-confirmed with GO in a median of approximately six months. Sample size was not statistically predetermined, and group allocation was not concealed from the investigators.

Patients with ophthalmopathy had moderately to severely active disease, with a Clinical Activity Score of 3 or more, a NOSPECS grade of 4 or more, and a disease duration of less than 3 months. Patients were excluded if they had other autoimmune diseases, uncontrolled infections, pregnancy or lactation. Clinical symptoms, serum thyroxine, TRAb, thyroid ultrasound and orbital computed tomography were used for diagnosis. Using Ficoll-Paque density gradient centrifugation, PBMCs were isolated from 9.5 to 10 ml of fresh peripheral blood. Total RNA was extracted using Trizol reagent, and RNA quality was checked on an Agilent 2100 Bioanalyzer. The germline V gene (reference sequence) yields LGHDT for CDR1 and YNNKEL for CDR2. Reading from cysteine to phenylalanine, the CDR3 counts 14 amino acids. CDR3 DNA is the only sequence kept; it has 42 bases, read in frame from the first base.

The receptor comes from a woman aged 25 to 45 with Graves' ophthalmopathy. Donor details come from another sample of the same person, matched by shared clones. Sequenced sample: blood. The V and J genes are TRBV3-1 and TRBJ2-2; the D gene remains uncertain. In nucleotides, the sequence is TGTGCCAGCAGCCAAGATATCAAAACCGGAGAGCTGTTTTTT. Its protein reads: CASSQDIKTGELFF. Joined to the reference TRBV3-1 and TRBJ2-2 proteins, this CDR3 gives the full variable domain: DTAVSQTPKYLVTQMGNDKSIKCEQNLGHDTMYWYKQDSKKFLKIMFSYNNKELIINETVPNRFSPKSPDKAHLNLHINSLELGDSAVYFCASSQDIKTGELFFGEGSRLTVL.